Listed below are T cell receptor beta chains from one sample, sequenced in a study of Ad26.COV2.S vaccination and SARS-CoV-2 variants. Produced via immunoSEQ multiplex PCR; TCRdb's table is partial and in-frame only. Found here are hundreds of thousands of clones, about 93% of them singletons; the top ten hold less than 15%. The sample was peripheral blood, taken in a trial of Ad26.COV2.S vaccine versus placebo. Receptors were obtained from a person between 18 and 60 years old who received the Ad26.COV2.S COVID-19 vaccine or a placebo. Each CDR3 is given with its conserved first and last residue. The order of the fields is CDR3 protein, CDR3 DNA, clone size, J gene, V gene, D gene. D genes are given only for firm matches. Not all rows give a size; the values are once, few, many and, for expanded clones, a class.

CDR3aa: CASSPGSTYGYTF
CDR3nt: TGTGCCAGCAGTCCCGGATCTACCTATGGCTACACCTTC
abundance: .
j_gene: TRBJ1-2
v_gene: TRBV28
d_gene: .

CDR3aa: CASSLFPSKNTGELFF
CDR3nt: TGTGCCAGCAGCTTATTTCCTAGCAAGAACACCGGGGAGCTGTTTTTT
abundance: .
j_gene: TRBJ2-2
v_gene: TRBV7-9
d_gene: .

CDR3aa: CASSPLTSGRFEQYF
CDR3nt: TGTGCCAGCAGCCCGTTGACTAGCGGGAGATTCGAGCAGTACTTC
abundance: .
j_gene: TRBJ2-7
v_gene: TRBV5-6
d_gene: TRBD2

CDR3aa: CASSLEGGEWAGELFF
CDR3nt: TGTGCCAGCAGCTTGGAAGGAGGCGAATGGGCCGGGGAGCTGTTTTTT
abundance: .
j_gene: TRBJ2-2
v_gene: TRBV5-4
d_gene: .

CDR3aa: CASSFGQFVSETQYF
CDR3nt: TGTGCCAGCAGCTTCGGCCAATTTGTCTCAGAGACCCAGTACTTC
abundance: .
j_gene: TRBJ2-5
v_gene: TRBV11-1
d_gene: .

CDR3aa: CASSILQREGLSGELFF
CDR3nt: TGTGCCAGCAGCATTTTACAGCGGGAGGGCCTTTCCGGGGAGCTGTTTTTT
abundance: .
j_gene: TRBJ2-2
v_gene: TRBV28
d_gene: TRBD2

CDR3aa: CASSLGLAGDGEQFF
CDR3nt: TGCGCCAGCAGCCTTGGACTAGCGGGGGACGGTGAGCAGTTCTTC
abundance: .
j_gene: TRBJ2-1
v_gene: TRBV4-1
d_gene: TRBD2

CDR3aa: CASSLVREPYNEQFF
CDR3nt: TGTGCCAGCAGCTTAGTTCGGGAGCCCTACAATGAGCAGTTCTTC
abundance: once
j_gene: TRBJ2-1
v_gene: TRBV7-9
d_gene: .

CDR3aa: CASSLSISGHNEQYF
CDR3nt: TGTGCCAGCAGCTTATCAATTAGCGGGCACAACGAGCAGTACTTC
abundance: .
j_gene: TRBJ2-7
v_gene: TRBV7-6
d_gene: TRBD2

CDR3aa: CASSGGGRKSNYGYTF
CDR3nt: TGTGCCAGCAGCGGGGGGGGACGGAAGTCTAACTATGGCTACACCTTC
abundance: .
j_gene: TRBJ1-2
v_gene: TRBV28
d_gene: .

CDR3aa: CASSVAGRTVRNEQFF
CDR3nt: TGTGCCAGCAGCGTAGCCGGGAGGACAGTGAGAAATGAGCAGTTCTTC
abundance: .
j_gene: TRBJ2-1
v_gene: TRBV9
d_gene: .

CDR3aa: CASSFEGQPQHF
CDR3nt: TGTGCCAGCAGTTTTGAGGGTCAGCCCCAGCATTTT
abundance: once
j_gene: TRBJ1-5
v_gene: TRBV27
d_gene: .

CDR3aa: CASSQPRGTEAFF
CDR3nt: TGCGCCAGCAGCCAACCCCGGGGCACTGAAGCTTTCTTT
abundance: .
j_gene: TRBJ1-1
v_gene: TRBV4-3
d_gene: .

CDR3aa: CASKGSLGATQYF
CDR3nt: TGTGCCAGCAAAGGCTCGCTGGGCGCGACCCAGTACTTC
abundance: .
j_gene: TRBJ2-5
v_gene: TRBV27
d_gene: .

CDR3aa: CASSLRAMNTEAFF
CDR3nt: TGTGCCAGCAGTTTGAGGGCGATGAACACTGAAGCTTTCTTT
abundance: .
j_gene: TRBJ1-1
v_gene: TRBV28
d_gene: .

CDR3aa: CASSELGEHHEQYF
CDR3nt: TGTGCCAGCAGTGAGTTGGGGGAACATCACGAGCAGTACTTC
abundance: .
j_gene: TRBJ2-7
v_gene: TRBV25-1
d_gene: .

CDR3aa: CASSGNMNTEAFF
CDR3nt: TGCGCCAGCAGTGGCAATATGAACACTGAAGCTTTCTTT
abundance: .
j_gene: TRBJ1-1
v_gene: TRBV10-1
d_gene: .

CDR3aa: CASTSNEDDEQYF
CDR3nt: TGTGCCAGCACCTCAAACGAAGACGACGAGCAGTACTTC
abundance: once
j_gene: TRBJ2-7
v_gene: TRBV3-1/TRBV3-2
d_gene: .

CDR3aa: CASSFGQALGGYTF
CDR3nt: TGTGCCAGCAGCTTCGGACAGGCCCTTGGGGGCTACACCTTC
abundance: .
j_gene: TRBJ1-2
v_gene: TRBV7-2
d_gene: TRBD1

CDR3aa: CASSGLAGGHGELFF
CDR3nt: TGTGCCAGTAGCGGACTAGCGGGAGGTCACGGGGAGCTGTTTTTT
abundance: .
j_gene: TRBJ2-2
v_gene: TRBV19
d_gene: TRBD2

CDR3aa: CASSLASRGGGELFF
CDR3nt: TGTGCCAGCAGCTTAGCAAGCAGGGGAGGCGGGGAGCTGTTTTTT
abundance: .
j_gene: TRBJ2-2
v_gene: TRBV7-7
d_gene: .

CDR3aa: CASSQRLGSAGGGNEQFF
CDR3nt: TGTGCCAGCAGCCAAAGGTTAGGGTCAGCGGGAGGAGGCAATGAGCAGTTCTTC
abundance: .
j_gene: TRBJ2-1
v_gene: TRBV4-2
d_gene: TRBD2

CDR3aa: CASSYGGRPYEQYF
CDR3nt: TGTGCCAGCAGTTACGGGGGTCGGCCCTACGAGCAGTACTTC
abundance: .
j_gene: TRBJ2-7
v_gene: TRBV6-5
d_gene: .

CDR3aa: CSVEGTGRNTIYF
CDR3nt: TGCAGCGTTGAAGGTACAGGGCGAAACACCATATATTTT
abundance: .
j_gene: TRBJ1-3
v_gene: TRBV29-1
d_gene: .

CDR3aa: CASSNMDRHNTEAFF
CDR3nt: TGTGCCAGCAGCAACATGGACAGACACAACACTGAAGCTTTCTTT
abundance: .
j_gene: TRBJ1-1
v_gene: TRBV6-5
d_gene: .

CDR3aa: CASSQDPGVAGGYEQYF
CDR3nt: TGCGCCAGCAGCCAAGATCCGGGGGTAGCGGGCGGGTACGAGCAGTACTTC
abundance: .
j_gene: TRBJ2-7
v_gene: TRBV4-3
d_gene: TRBD2

CDR3aa: CASSYWLPGANVLTF
CDR3nt: TGTGCCAGCAGCTATTGGCTCCCTGGGGCCAACGTCCTGACTTTC
abundance: .
j_gene: TRBJ2-6
v_gene: TRBV5-4
d_gene: .

CDR3aa: CSVEGTSGTYEQYF
CDR3nt: TGCAGCGTTGAAGGGACTAGCGGGACCTACGAGCAGTACTTC
abundance: .
j_gene: TRBJ2-7
v_gene: TRBV29-1
d_gene: TRBD2

CDR3aa: CASSYRQGPGYEQYF
CDR3nt: TGTGCCAGCAGTTACAGACAGGGACCGGGCTACGAGCAGTACTTC
abundance: .
j_gene: TRBJ2-7
v_gene: TRBV6-2/TRBV6-3
d_gene: TRBD1

CDR3aa: CASSGLAGSDEQYF
CDR3nt: TGTGCCAGCAGTGGACTAGCTGGTTCCGACGAGCAGTACTTC
abundance: .
j_gene: TRBJ2-7
v_gene: TRBV6-2/TRBV6-3
d_gene: TRBD2

CDR3aa: CASSYAGQAAYEQYF
CDR3nt: TGTGCCAGCAGTTATGCTGGGCAGGCTGCCTACGAGCAGTACTTC
abundance: few
j_gene: TRBJ2-7
v_gene: TRBV6-5
d_gene: .

CDR3aa: CASISLRSADTQYF
CDR3nt: TGTGCCAGCATATCACTGCGGAGTGCAGATACGCAGTATTTT
abundance: .
j_gene: TRBJ2-3
v_gene: TRBV27
d_gene: .

CDR3aa: CASIKAGVSYNEQFF
CDR3nt: TGTGCCAGCATTAAAGCGGGAGTCTCCTACAATGAGCAGTTCTTC
abundance: .
j_gene: TRBJ2-1
v_gene: TRBV27
d_gene: TRBD2

CDR3aa: CASSKGGLAGGKNIQYF
CDR3nt: TGTGCCAGCAGCAAGGGTGGGTTAGCGGGAGGGAAAAACATTCAGTACTTC
abundance: .
j_gene: TRBJ2-4
v_gene: TRBV28
d_gene: TRBD2

CDR3aa: CASSLEGLGTEAFF
CDR3nt: TGTGCCAGCAGCTTAGAGGGTTTGGGGACTGAAGCTTTCTTT
abundance: .
j_gene: TRBJ1-1
v_gene: TRBV11-1
d_gene: .

CDR3aa: CASSYNFAPSGEQYF
CDR3nt: TGTGCCAGCAGTTACAATTTTGCCCCATCAGGCGAGCAGTACTTC
abundance: once
j_gene: TRBJ2-7
v_gene: TRBV6-5
d_gene: .